One sample yielded the 10 T cell receptor beta chains listed below, sequenced in a study of T cell responses to AZD1222 COVID-19 vaccine. Only in-frame clones appear in the TCRdb table, and some are missing; sequencing was by immunoSEQ multiplex PCR. Of some 190,000 clones in the sample, 80% to 90% were seen once. The input for sequencing was peripheral blood, taken on day 0 of AZD1222 vaccination. These receptors were obtained from an adult in good health.

The gene calls are TRBV5-6 and TRBJ2-1; 7 bases are a match to TRBD1. Unmatched junction bases numbered 8, after V lost 4 bases and J lost 4 bases. CDR1 is SGHDT, CDR2 YYEEEE, per germline. The CDR3 consists of 15 residues. This chain's CDR3 is CASSLGTALYNEQFF. CDR3 coding DNA: TGTGCCAGCAGCCTCGGGACAGCGCTATACAATGAGCAGTTCTTC. The whole variable domain, filled in from reference TRBV5-6 and TRBJ2-1, reads DAGVTQSPTHLIKTRGQQVTLRCSPKSGHDTVSWYQQALGQGPQFIFQYYEEEERQRGNFPDRFSGHQFPNYSSELNVNALLLGDSALYLCASSLGTALYNEQFFGPGTRLTVL.

The J gene is TRBJ1-4, the V gene TRBV30, with D unresolved. V dropped 0 bases and J dropped 5 bases, with 10 bases sitting between them. This CDR3 is 14 amino acids long. The germline CDR1 and CDR2 sequences are GTSNPN and SVGIG (reference sequence). CDR3 nucleotides: TGTGCCTGGAGTGTGACCTCTCCCAATGAAAAACTGTTTTTT. It specifies CAWSVTSPNEKLFF.

The chain joins TRBV18 to TRBJ1-4; TRBD1 aligns across 7 bases. Per the germline V gene, CDR1 is KGHSH and CDR2 is LQKENI. This CDR3 contains 17 residues. Trimming removed 5 bases from V and 2 bases from J; junction bases left unmatched: 11. Here the CDR3 reads CASSTQGFLATNEKLFF. In DNA form, the CDR3 reads TGTGCCAGCTCAACACAGGGGTTTCTTGCGACTAATGAAAAACTGTTTTTT.

The chain links TRBV6-1 to TRBJ1-5; the match to TRBD1 covers 7 bases. Germline CDR1 is MNHNS and CDR2 is SASEGT. Trimming cost V 1 base and J 7 bases; bases outside gene matches: 1. The CDR3 has 13 residues. CDR3 residues: CASSEEGAQPQHF. CDR3 sequence (DNA): TGTGCCAGCAGTGAAGAGGGGGCCCAGCCCCAGCATTTT.

CDR3 residues: CASSLQGVGEQYF. The CDR3 nucleotides are TGTGCCAGCAGTTTACAGGGGGTGGGCGAGCAGTACTTC. V and J are TRBV12-3 or TRBV12-4 and TRBJ2-7; 7 nucleotides match TRBD1. This CDR3 is 13 amino acids long. With V trimmed by 2 bases and J by 6 bases, 4 bases remained unmatched.

The V gene is TRBV2, the J gene TRBJ1-4; tentatively, D is TRBD1 (6 bases). The germline V gene encodes CDR1 SNHLY and CDR2 FYNNEI. This CDR3 has 14 amino acids. The V and J ends lost 6 bases and 6 bases respectively, with 14 bases between them. CDR3 DNA sequence: TGTGCCAGCAGACAGGGTACAAGAGATGAAAAACTGTTTTTT. It encodes CASRQGTRDEKLFF. The full variable domain, with the rest looked up from reference TRBV2 and TRBJ1-4, is EPEVTQTPSHQVTQMGQEVILRCVPISNHLYFYWYRQILGQKVEFLVSFYNNEISEKSEIFDDQFSVERPDGSNFTLKIRSTKLEDSAMYFCASRQGTRDEKLFFGSGTQLSVL.

The V and J genes are TRBV10-3 and TRBJ2-7; 9 bases agree with TRBD1. V lost 0 bases to trimming and J lost 5 bases; unmatched junction nucleotides: 5. This CDR3 spans 15 amino acids. Per the germline V gene, CDR1 is ENHRY and CDR2 is SYGVKD. The CDR3 nucleotides read TGTGCCATCAGTGAGTCTTGGGGGACAGGGAACGAGCAGTACTTC. Its protein is CAISESWGTGNEQYF.

Here the CDR3 reads CASSQVDLGTDEQFF. In DNA, the CDR3 is TGTGCCAGCAGCCAAGTTGATTTAGGGACGGATGAGCAGTTCTTC. The rearrangement uses TRBV3-1 (or the pseudogene TRBV3-2) and TRBJ2-1, with D perhaps assigned TRBD1 or TRBD2 (5 bases each). The ends were cut back, 1 base at V and 8 bases at J, with 15 bases in the middle. This CDR3 is built from 15 residues. Germline-derived CDR1 and CDR2 are LGHDT and YNNKEL (reference sequence).

The chain joins TRBV4-1 to TRBJ1-3, with D possibly being TRBD1 (5 bases). V was trimmed by 3 bases and J by 4 bases, leaving 16 bases between them. Germline CDR1 and CDR2: MGHRA and YSYEKL. CDR3 length: 16 residues. The DNA for the CDR3 is TGCGCCAGCAGCCACCCGGCGAGGGACCGCGGAAACACCATATATTTT. Translating it yields CASSHPARDRGNTIYF.

This sequence joins TRBV15 and TRBJ2-2, with TRBD1 matching 11 bases. The CDR3 consists of 15 residues. The V gene's germline CDR1 is LNHNV and CDR2 YYDKDF (reference sequence). Germline trimming cut 5 bases from V and 6 bases from J; bases unmatched to any gene: 5. CDR3 sequence reads: CATSRTGGRAGELFF. DNA of the CDR3: TGTGCCACCAGCCGGACAGGGGGCAGAGCCGGGGAGCTGTTTTTT.